A single sample gave rise to the 27 T cell receptor beta chains below, sequenced in a study of cytomegalovirus exposure and HLA in healthy donors. The primer mix had 60 Vbeta and 13 Jbeta primers. TCRdb keeps only in-frame clones here, not all; method: immunoSEQ multiplex PCR. This sample contains over 55,000 clones. The sample taken for sequencing was PBMCs. The receptors come from a boy aged 5-17 years in good health and CMV-seronegative.

The V and J genes are TRBV27 and TRBJ2-7; 9 bases map to TRBD2. Per the germline V gene, CDR1 is MNHEY and CDR2 is SMNVEV (reference sequence). The CDR3 runs to 15 residues. The trim removed 3 bases at V and 3 bases at J, leaving 6 bases unmatched. CDR3 protein: CASSFSGSPGYEQYF. As DNA, the CDR3 is TGTGCCAGCAGTTTTAGCGGGAGCCCCGGCTACGAGCAGTACTTC.

The chain couples TRBV7-2 to TRBJ1-4; D not certain. CDR1 is SGHTA and CDR2 is FQGNSA in the germline V gene. V shed 5 bases and J shed 7 bases, with 17 bases lying between them. CDR3 length: 15 amino acids. The CDR3 protein is CASSGSVAGLEKLFF. As DNA, the CDR3 is TGTGCCAGCAGCGGATCTGTGGCGGGTCTTGAAAAACTGTTTTTT.

CDR3 coding DNA: TGTGCCAGCACCCAAGAAGGGGCAGAGACCCAGTACTTC. Its translation is CASTQEGAETQYF. The chain recombines TRBV13 with TRBJ2-5; a weak D match, TRBD1 (5 bases). Germline lookup yields CDR1 PRHDT and CDR2 FYEKMQ (reference sequence). CDR3 length: 13 amino acids. V was clipped by 7 bases and J by 4 bases, with 13 bases between them. Filled out from reference TRBV13 and TRBJ2-5, the complete variable domain reads AAGVIQSPRHLIKEKRETATLKCYPIPRHDTVYWYQQGPGQDPQFLISFYEKMQSDKGSIPDRFSAQQFSDYHSELNMSSLELGDSALYFCASTQEGAETQYFGPGTRLLVL.

The chain uses TRBV7-7 and TRBJ2-7, with a possible D match to TRBD1 (6 bases). V dropped 1 base and J dropped 2 bases, with 9 bases sitting between them. The CDR3 loop spans 14 amino acids. Germline CDR1 SSHAT, CDR2 FNYEAQ (reference sequence). The CDR3 region is CASSLGGGAYEQYF. Here the CDR3 DNA reads TGTGCCAGCAGCTTAGGTGGGGGCGCCTACGAGCAGTACTTC. Using reference TRBV7-7 and TRBJ2-7 for the parts outside the CDR3, the full variable domain is GAGVSQSPRYKVTKRGQDVTLRCDPISSHATLYWYQQALGQGPEFLTYFNYEAQPDKSGLPSDRFSAERPEGSISTLTIQRTEQRDSAMYRCASSLGGGAYEQYFGPGTRLTVT.

The chain employs TRBV18 and TRBJ2-1; D is possibly TRBD2 (5 bases). Germline CDR1 is KGHSH and CDR2 is LQKENI. CDR3 size: 13 residues. Trimming left V 8 bases short and J 9 bases short, with 17 bases between. CDR3 loop: CASRDPSLVEQFF. Written as DNA, the CDR3 is TGTGCCAGCCGGGATCCTTCTCTAGTTGAGCAGTTCTTC.

This sequence joins TRBV27 and TRBJ2-1; D is perhaps TRBD2 (5 bases). Germline CDR1 reads MNHEY; CDR2 reads SMNVEV (reference sequence). V was shortened by 3 bases and J by 1 base, with 10 bases between the two germline ends. The CDR3 covers 15 residues. The CDR3 region is CASSLAPGSYNEQFF. DNA of the CDR3: TGTGCCAGCAGTTTGGCACCGGGGTCCTACAATGAGCAGTTCTTC.

The chain has TRBV6-5 and TRBJ2-1; D remains unclear. Trimming removed 0 bases at V and 0 bases at J, with 6 bases between. Germline assignment: CDR1 MNHEY and CDR2 SVGAGI. CDR3 length equals 15 residues. The chain's CDR3 is CASSYSASSYNEQFF. The CDR3 DNA sequence: TGTGCCAGCAGTTACTCGGCTAGCTCCTACAATGAGCAGTTCTTC.

This chain links TRBV28 with TRBJ2-6, with D perhaps TRBD2 (5 bases). Trimming stripped 6 bases from V and 2 bases from J, with 11 bases between. Germline assignment: CDR1 MDHEN and CDR2 SYDVKM. The CDR3 runs 15 residues. In DNA form, the CDR3 reads TGTGCCAGCAGCGCCGGGCGGGCTGGGGCCAACGTCCTGACTTTC. Protein product: CASSAGRAGANVLTF.

In DNA form, the CDR3 reads TGTGCCAGCAGTGAAGCAGACAGATCAACTTTAAACACTGAAGCTTTCTTT. Amino acids: CASSEADRSTLNTEAFF. The V gene is TRBV6-1, the J gene TRBJ1-1; tentatively, D is TRBD1 (5 bases). Between the trimmed V and J ends, which lost 0 bases and 2 bases, there was a span of 16 bases. Germline lookup yields CDR1 MNHNS and CDR2 SASEGT. This CDR3 is 17 amino acids long.

The CDR3 DNA reads TGTGCCAGCTCCCGCACCTCCCCGGGGTCAACTGGAAACACCATATATTTT. This encodes CASSRTSPGSTGNTIYF. This chain joins TRBV18 and TRBJ1-3; the D is unclear. V was trimmed by 6 bases and J by 2 bases, leaving 20 bases between them. Germline loops: CDR1 KGHSH, CDR2 LQKENI. This CDR3 is 17 amino acids long.

J is TRBJ1-1 and V is TRBV14, with a tentative D call TRBD1 (6 bases). V lost 1 base and J 11 bases, leaving 17 bases between the germline ends. CDR3 length: 14 residues. Germline loops: CDR1 SGHDN, CDR2 FVKESK. CDR3 loop: CASSQAGFGGSAFF. The CDR3 DNA reads as TGTGCCAGCAGCCAAGCAGGGTTTGGGGGCTCGGCTTTCTTT.

This sequence joins TRBV7-9 and TRBJ1-1; maybe TRBD1 (5 bases). V shed 1 base and J shed 3 bases, with 12 bases lying between them. CDR1 is SEHNR, CDR2 FQNEAQ, per germline (reference sequence). The CDR3 spans 15 residues. The chain's CDR3 is CASSLGVLGHTEAFF. In DNA, the CDR3 is TGTGCCAGCAGCTTAGGGGTCTTGGGGCACACTGAAGCTTTCTTT.

CDR3 sequence reads: CASNSRRQETQYF. CDR3 DNA: TGTGCCAGTAATTCACGGAGGCAAGAGACCCAGTACTTC. This chain connects TRBV2 to TRBJ2-5, with a tentative D call TRBD2 (5 bases). CDR1 is SNHLY and CDR2 is FYNNEI in the germline V gene. V lost 9 bases and J lost 2, with 13 bases in between. The CDR3 totals 13 residues.

Here the CDR3 DNA reads TGTGCCAGCAGCTTGGTGGGCAGCTCTGGAAACACCATATATTTT. Amino acid sequence: CASSLVGSSGNTIYF. J is TRBJ1-3 and V is TRBV5-6; no clear D. Trimming stripped 0 bases from V and 0 bases from J, with 7 bases between. The CDR3 totals 15 residues. From germline, CDR1 is SGHDT and CDR2 YYEEEE.

The chain recombines TRBV7-9 with TRBJ2-2; D is perhaps TRBD1 (5 bases). The CDR3 runs to 19 residues. Looked up from germline, CDR1 is SEHNR and CDR2 is FQNEAQ (reference sequence). Trimming pared 1 base from V and 1 base from J, leaving 19 bases between. CDR3 DNA sequence: TGTGCCAGCAGCTTAGAGAGACAGTCTTTATTACGGAACACCGGGGAGCTGTTTTTT. Protein sequence: CASSLERQSLLRNTGELFF.

The chain recombines TRBV7-2 with TRBJ1-1, with D perhaps matching TRBD1 (6 bases). V was shortened by 6 bases and J by 6 bases, with 23 bases between the two germline ends. This CDR3 spans 16 amino acids. In germline, CDR1 is SGHTA, CDR2 FQGNSA. The CDR3 coding sequence is TGTGCCAGCAGGTTCCAGGGGTGGTGGTCCGATCCTGAAGCTTTCTTT. This translates into CASRFQGWWSDPEAFF.

V and J are TRBV7-9 and TRBJ1-5, with 7 bases lining up with TRBD1. Unmatched junction bases numbered 4, after V lost 1 base and J lost 1 base. Germline CDR1 SEHNR, CDR2 FQNEAQ (reference sequence). This CDR3 region has 16 residues. DNA for the CDR3: TGTGCCAGCAGCTTAGTTACAGGGGTAAGCAATCAGCCCCAGCATTTT. Its protein is CASSLVTGVSNQPQHF.

CDR3 DNA sequence: TGCGCCAGCAGCTTGTCTACGTCTAACTATGGCTACACCTTC. The encoded protein is CASSLSTSNYGYTF. The rearrangement uses TRBV5-1 and TRBJ1-2; D is unresolved. Trimming cost V 1 base and J 0 bases, with 7 bases left between them. The CDR3 length is 14 residues. Looked up from germline, CDR1 is SGHRS and CDR2 is YFSETQ.

V is TRBV7-9 and J is TRBJ2-5, with 9 bases identical to TRBD1. CDR3 length equals 15 residues. V lost 5 bases and J lost 2; bases outside the gene matches: 6. In germline, CDR1 is SEHNR, CDR2 FQNEAQ (reference sequence). CDR3 protein: CASSRQTGGQETQYF. CDR3 sequence (DNA): TGTGCCAGCAGCAGACAGACAGGGGGACAAGAGACCCAGTACTTC.

The chain's CDR3 is CASRNPEQYF. For the CDR3, the DNA is TGCGCCAGCAGGAACCCCGAGCAGTACTTC. The genes are TRBV23-1 and TRBJ2-5; D is ambiguous. The closer fit of TRBJ2-7 to the DNA end suggests the J call may be wrong. TRBV23-1 is assigned to the ORF class and has an uncertain function. The CDR3 spans 10 residues.

This chain uses TRBV5-1 with TRBJ2-7; possible D gene TRBD2, 6 bases. Germline-derived CDR1 and CDR2 are SGHRS and YFSETQ. This CDR3 comprises 14 residues. V was shortened by 6 bases and J by 2 bases, with 15 bases between the two germline ends. The CDR3 bases are TGCGCCAGCAAGTTTGCGGGAAGTACCTACGAGCAGTACTTC. Its protein product is CASKFAGSTYEQYF.

Note on this clone: One junction end does not reproduce the germline sequence, and a read error may be involved. The sample carries other DNA sequences with the same CDR3. The rearrangement joins TRBV30 to TRBJ1-5; D is unclear. The V gene's germline CDR1 is GTSNPN and CDR2 SVGIG (reference sequence). This CDR3 is 15 amino acids long. In DNA, the CDR3 is TGCGCCTGGAGTGTAGACATTAGAAGCAATCAGCCCCAGCATTTT. The encoded protein is CAWSVDIRSNQPQHF.

The rearrangement joins TRBV6-1 to TRBJ1-4; D possibly corresponds to TRBD1 (5 bases). Germline CDR1 is MNHNS and CDR2 is SASEGT. The V and J ends lost 6 bases and 5 bases respectively, with 16 bases between them. The CDR3 loop spans 15 amino acids. The CDR3 sequence is CASRPLDKQNEKLFF. In DNA form, the CDR3 reads TGTGCCAGCAGACCCCTGGACAAGCAAAATGAAAAACTGTTTTTT.

The chain is built from TRBV5-4 and TRBJ2-7; 14 bases map to TRBD2. The length of the CDR3 is 18 residues. Per germline, CDR1 SGHNT and CDR2 YYREEE (reference sequence). V lost 5 bases to trimming and J lost 2 bases; unmatched junction nucleotides: 12. Here the CDR3 reads CASRRRPGTSGRPYEQYF. The CDR3, as DNA: TGTGCCAGCAGACGCCGCCCCGGGACTAGCGGGAGACCCTACGAGCAGTACTTC.

The CDR3 DNA sequence: TGTGCCAGCAGCTTAGATGTAGACATAGATGAGCAGTTCTTC. As protein: CASSLDVDIDEQFF. The chain recombines TRBV7-8 with TRBJ2-1; D is uncertain. The ends were cut back, 1 base at V and 8 bases at J, with 12 bases in the middle. The germline gives CDR1 SGHVS, CDR2 FQNEAQ. This CDR3 region has 14 residues.

The CDR3 region is CASSIDGTGGISYEQYF. In DNA form, the CDR3 reads TGTGCCAGTAGTATAGACGGGACAGGGGGTATCTCCTACGAGCAGTACTTC. This chain joins TRBV19 and TRBJ2-7; 11 nucleotides match TRBD1. The germline CDR1 and CDR2 sequences are LNHDA and SQIVND (reference sequence). CDR3 length equals 17 residues. The trim removed 0 bases at V and 0 bases at J, leaving 4 bases unmatched.

The chain links TRBV7-6 to TRBJ1-1; D is possibly TRBD1 (5 bases). With 2 bases removed from V and 8 bases from J, the gap between germline ends came to 18 bases. Germline CDR1 reads SGHVS; CDR2 reads FNYEAQ. The CDR3 is made up of 15 amino acids. DNA for the CDR3: TGTGCCAGCAGCTTACGGGCTTCAGGGTGGATAGAAGCTTTCTTT. It yields the protein CASSLRASGWIEAFF.